The rows below give T cell receptor beta chains drawn from one sample of a study of a mutant IDH1 vaccine in newly diagnosed glioma. Their recognized antigens are unknown. Method: immunoSEQ multiplex PCR; TCRdb's copy keeps in-frame clones and lacks some. The sample records 60,000 or so clones, about 81% being singletons. The specimen was PBMCs, collected from a glioma patient whose treatment included an IDH1 peptide vaccine. All receptors derive from a woman between 35 and 50 years old with glioma. Some clones in this sample may be carry-over from other donors' samples. Both conserved end residues are part of each CDR3. A D gene is named only where the DNA matches it firmly. A row's size may be missing; if present it is once, few, many or a size class.

V gene	D gene	clone size	J gene	CDR3 DNA	CDR3 protein
TRBV15	NA	once	TRBJ1-5	TGTGCCACCAGCAGAGGTGGACAGTCGACATGGCCCCAGCATTTT	CATSRGGQSTWPQHF
TRBV29-1	NA	NA	TRBJ2-7	TGCAGCGTGGCGGACAATTACGAGCAGTACTTC	CSVADNYEQYF
TRBV6-6	NA	NA	TRBJ1-1	TGTGCCAGCAGTTACATCGGTGAGACTGAAGCTTTCTTT	CASSYIGETEAFF
TRBV5-6	NA	NA	TRBJ2-7	TGTGCCAGCAGCTTCGGCTCCTACGAGCAGTACTTC	CASSFGSYEQYF
TRBV2	NA	few	TRBJ1-1	TGTGCCAGCAGGAATGGGGCGGGAAACACTGAAGCTTTCTTT	CASRNGAGNTEAFF
TRBV6-1	NA	NA	TRBJ1-1	TGTGCCAGCAGTCTCCTTAACACTGAAGCTTTCTTT	CASSLLNTEAFF
TRBV4-2	TRBD1	NA	TRBJ1-2	TGTGCCAGCAGCCAAAATTTGGGACAGGGTATAACTGGCTACACCTTC	CASSQNLGQGITGYTF
TRBV5-1	NA	NA	TRBJ2-7	TGCGCCAGCAGCTCCAACTACGAGCAGTACTTC	CASSSNYEQYF
TRBV7-9	TRBD1	NA	TRBJ2-7	TGTGCCAGCAGCCAGACAGGGGCATCCTACGAGCAGTACTTC	CASSQTGASYEQYF
TRBV4-3	TRBD1	NA	TRBJ2-5	TGCGCCAGCAGCCCCTACAGGGGCCAAGAGACCCAGTACTTC	CASSPYRGQETQYF
TRBV2	NA	few	TRBJ1-5	TGTGCCAGCAGTGAAGGGGGACGGAGGGCAAATCAGCCCCAGCATTTT	CASSEGGRRANQPQHF
TRBV5-1	NA	NA	TRBJ1-4	TGCGCCAGCAGCCGGCCGCTGGAAAAACTGTTTTTT	CASSRPLEKLFF
TRBV6-6	NA	NA	TRBJ1-1	TGTGCCGGGGGGGAGGGAGCTTTCTTT	CAGGEGAFF
TRBV20-1	NA	NA	TRBJ1-1	TGCAGTGCTAGAGACCGGACTGAAGCTTTCTTT	CSARDRTEAFF
TRBV6-6	NA	NA	TRBJ1-2	TGTGCCAGCAGTTACTCTGGAGGGACCAACTATGGCTACACCTTC	CASSYSGGTNYGYTF
TRBV5-4	TRBD1	NA	TRBJ2-1	TGTGCCAGCAGCTTGATATCGGGACAGGGCCCATGGGTGTCCTACAATGAGCAGTTCTTC	CASSLISGQGPWVSYNEQFF
TRBV7-2	TRBD2	once	TRBJ2-5	TGTGCCAGCAGCTTAAGTGTCGGGGGGTGGAATCAAGAGACCCAGTACTTC	CASSLSVGGWNQETQYF
TRBV9	NA	once	TRBJ2-3	TGTGCCAGCAGCGTAGCTTCCGGGAAGTCCACAGATACGCAGTATTTT	CASSVASGKSTDTQYF
TRBV10-3	NA	NA	TRBJ2-7	TGTGCCATCGGAGGGCCAGCCTCCTACGAGCAGTACTTC	CAIGGPASYEQYF
TRBV5-6	TRBD1	NA	TRBJ1-6	TGTGCCAGCAGCCACAAGGACAGGGCTAATTCACCCCTCCACTTT	CASSHKDRANSPLHF
TRBV27	NA	few	TRBJ1-5	TGTGCCAGCAGTCTAGATAGCAATCAGCCCCAGCATTTT	CASSLDSNQPQHF
TRBV15	NA	NA	TRBJ2-7	TGTGCCACCAGCAAGGGTCGGGGCGCAGGAGGCGAGCAGTACTTC	CATSKGRGAGGEQYF
TRBV9	TRBD1	NA	TRBJ2-6	TGTGCCAGCAGCCTGACAGGGACTGGGGCCAACGTCCTGACTTTC	CASSLTGTGANVLTF
TRBV7-9	NA	NA	TRBJ1-5	TGTGCCAGCAGCTTTGGGGGAGAGGCTGGACAGCCCCAGCATTTT	CASSFGGEAGQPQHF
TRBV7-2	NA	NA	TRBJ1-5	TGTGCCAGCAGCCCCTTGGGGGGGAGTCAGCCCCAGCATTTT	CASSPLGGSQPQHF
TRBV9	NA	few	TRBJ2-3	TGTGCCAGCAGCGTGGGGACGGGCACAGATACGCAGTATTTT	CASSVGTGTDTQYF
TRBV4-1	NA	NA	TRBJ2-7	TGCGCCAGCAGCCAAGATCATAATGCAGTCTACGAGCAGTACTTC	CASSQDHNAVYEQYF
TRBV4-1	NA	NA	TRBJ1-6	TGCGCCAGCAGCCAAGATGGTTCACCCCTCCACTTT	CASSQDGSPLHF
TRBV2	NA	NA	TRBJ1-2	TGTGCCAGCAGTGAAGCGCTTTTAGAAGCTAACTATGGCTACACCTTC	CASSEALLEANYGYTF
TRBV30	TRBD1	NA	TRBJ1-2	TGTGCCTGGACGACAGGGGGTAACTATGGCTACACCTTC	CAWTTGGNYGYTF
TRBV2	TRBD2	NA	TRBJ2-3	TGTGCCAGCAGTGAAGCGTCCGAGGGGCGGGGGATTACGCAGTATTTT	CASSEASEGRGITQYF
TRBV7-9	NA	NA	TRBJ1-2	TGTGCCAGCAGCTTAGTAGTCAGGGAGGGTGGCTACACCTTC	CASSLVVREGGYTF
TRBV19	TRBD1	NA	TRBJ2-7	TGTGCCAGTAGACCCAGGACAGGGGGACTGGGCGAGCAGTACTTC	CASRPRTGGLGEQYF
TRBV5-8	NA	NA	TRBJ1-3	TGTGCCAGCAGCCGTGGAAACACCATATATTTT	CASSRGNTIYF
TRBV29-1	NA	NA	TRBJ2-7	TGCAGCGTTGGACGGGGGATAGAGCAGTACTTC	CSVGRGIEQYF
TRBV29-1	NA	few	TRBJ1-1	TGCAGCGTTGAAAACACTGAAGCTTTCTTT	CSVENTEAFF
TRBV2	NA	NA	TRBJ2-1	TGTGCCAGCAGTGATCCCAGGAATGAGCAGTTCTTC	CASSDPRNEQFF
TRBV14	NA	NA	TRBJ2-7	TGTGCCAGCAGCTCCTACGAGCAGTACTTC	CASSSYEQYF
TRBV4-2	TRBD2	NA	TRBJ2-7	TGTGCCAGCAAACCCACCGGGACTAGCCCCTCCTACGAGCAGTACTTC	CASKPTGTSPSYEQYF
TRBV19	NA	NA	TRBJ1-2	TGTGCCAGTAGTATAGACAGGCATGGCTACACCTTC	CASSIDRHGYTF
TRBV11-2	TRBD1	NA	TRBJ2-7	TGTGCCAGCAGCCACTCCGGGACAGGGGCCTACGAGCAGTACTTC	CASSHSGTGAYEQYF
TRBV6-5	NA	few	TRBJ2-7	TGTGCCAGCAGTTACGTCGCGGGCTTCTACGAGCAGTACTTC	CASSYVAGFYEQYF
TRBV5-1	NA	NA	TRBJ2-1	TGCGCCAGCAGCCCGGGACTCTTGCAAAACAATGAGCAGTTCTTC	CASSPGLLQNNEQFF
TRBV4-3	NA	NA	TRBJ1-6	TGCGCCAGCAGCCACCCCGACAGGTATAATTCACCCCTCCACTTT	CASSHPDRYNSPLHF
TRBV9	TRBD1	NA	TRBJ1-4	TGTGCCAGCAGCGTAGAGGGACAGGCTAATGAAAAACTGTTTTTT	CASSVEGQANEKLFF
TRBV6-5	NA	NA	TRBJ1-1	TGTGCCAGCAGTACTAACACTGAAGCTTTCTTT	CASSTNTEAFF
TRBV19	TRBD1	NA	TRBJ2-2	TGTGCCAGTAGTTCGAGACAGGGGGGTACCGGGGAGCTGTTTTTT	CASSSRQGGTGELFF
TRBV7-3	NA	NA	TRBJ1-2	TGTGCCAGCAGCTTAACTGGGGTGGGAGGCTACACCTTC	CASSLTGVGGYTF
TRBV19	TRBD1	NA	TRBJ1-3	TGTGCCAGTAGTCTTCACGGGACAGGCTCTGGAAACACCATATATTTT	CASSLHGTGSGNTIYF
TRBV7-8	NA	NA	TRBJ1-1	TGTGCCAGCAGCGGCCCTCAGGCGGCTCCGAACACTGAAGCTTTCTTT	CASSGPQAAPNTEAFF